The clone carrying this TCR beta chain has only a few counts. Its antigen is still unknown. The sample belongs to a study of T cells in Graves' hyperthyroidism and ophthalmopathy. Study results and caveats: Model output signaled ophthalmopathy a median approximately 6.2 months ahead of onset.

TCR beta CDR3 regions were amplified from RNA. The HTBI set primed first-round TCR CDR3 RT-PCR. MiXCR, run by TCRdb on the multiplex PCR reads, gives a single entry per CDR3 protein. The sample consists of under 650,000 distinct CDR3 sequences, roughly 15% of them appearing once. The CDR3 covers 13 residues. Looked up from germline, CDR1 is SNHLY and CDR2 is FYNNEI. The ends lost 8 bases at V and 7 bases at J; junction bases unmatched: 7. Those with hyperthyroidism were 18 to 65 years old, newly diagnosed, and ill for under 2 months. The sample taken for sequencing was blood. The V gene is TRBV2, the J gene TRBJ1-1, with TRBD1 identical over 10 bases. The TCR comes from a woman in her 30s with Graves' hyperthyroidism. The CDR3 sequence: CASGRDRGGEAFF. In DNA form, the CDR3 reads TGTGCCAGCGGCCGGGACAGGGGCGGTGAAGCTTTCTTT.